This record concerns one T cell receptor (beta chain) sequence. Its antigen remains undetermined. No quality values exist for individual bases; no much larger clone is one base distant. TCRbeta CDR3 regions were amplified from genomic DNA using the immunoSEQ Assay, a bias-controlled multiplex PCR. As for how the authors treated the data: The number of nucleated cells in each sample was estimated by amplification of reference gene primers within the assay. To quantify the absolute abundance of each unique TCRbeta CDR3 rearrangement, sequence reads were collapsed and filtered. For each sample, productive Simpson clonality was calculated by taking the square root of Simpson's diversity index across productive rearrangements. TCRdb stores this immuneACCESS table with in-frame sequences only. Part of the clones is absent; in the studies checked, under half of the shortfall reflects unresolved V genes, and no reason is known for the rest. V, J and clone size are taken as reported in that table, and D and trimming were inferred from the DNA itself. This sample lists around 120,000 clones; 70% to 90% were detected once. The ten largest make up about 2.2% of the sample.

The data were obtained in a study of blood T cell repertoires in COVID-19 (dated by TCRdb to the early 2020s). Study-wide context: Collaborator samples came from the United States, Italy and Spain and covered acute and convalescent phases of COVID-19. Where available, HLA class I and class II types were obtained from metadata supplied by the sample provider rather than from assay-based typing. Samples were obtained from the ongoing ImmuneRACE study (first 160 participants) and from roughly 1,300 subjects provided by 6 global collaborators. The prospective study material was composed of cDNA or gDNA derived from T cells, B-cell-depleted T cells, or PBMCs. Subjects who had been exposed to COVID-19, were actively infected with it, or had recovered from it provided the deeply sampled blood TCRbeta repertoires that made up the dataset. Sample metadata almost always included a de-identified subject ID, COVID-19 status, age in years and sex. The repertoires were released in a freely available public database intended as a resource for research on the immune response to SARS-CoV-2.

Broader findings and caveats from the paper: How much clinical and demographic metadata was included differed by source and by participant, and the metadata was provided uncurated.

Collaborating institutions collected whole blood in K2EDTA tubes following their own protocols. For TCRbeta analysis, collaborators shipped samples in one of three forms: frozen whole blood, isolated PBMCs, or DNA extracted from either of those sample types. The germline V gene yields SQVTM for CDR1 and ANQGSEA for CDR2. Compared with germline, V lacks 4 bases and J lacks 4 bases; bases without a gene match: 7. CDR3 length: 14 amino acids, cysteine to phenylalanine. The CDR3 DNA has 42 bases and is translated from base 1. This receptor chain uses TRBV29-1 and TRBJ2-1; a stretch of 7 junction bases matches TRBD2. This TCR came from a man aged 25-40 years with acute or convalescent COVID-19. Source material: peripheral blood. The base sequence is TGCAGCGTTGGGCGCAGCGGGGCGTACAATGAGCAGTTCTTC. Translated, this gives CSVGRSGAYNEQFF.